The 24 T cell receptor beta chains reported below all come from one sample, sequenced in a study of CXCR3-negative and CXCR3-positive naive CD8 T cells. Their antigen targets remain unknown. TRB cDNA libraries were made by UMI-labeled 5' RACE. From the 5' RACE reads, TCRdb lists one entry per CDR3 protein and no DNA. This sample lists approximately 100,000 distinct CDR3 sequences; its ten largest clones have around 0.99%. Whole-study results and caveats: More hydrophobic TRB CDR3s occurred in CXCR3-positive than in CXCR3-negative naive cells.

Sequences were obtained from naive CXCR3+ CD8+ T cells from blood. Subset indicated: CD45RO-CCR7+CD27+CD95- naive CD8+ T cells expressing CXCR3 (TNR3+). The receptors come from a human donor in good health. Some clones in this sample may be carry-over from other donors' samples.

The V gene is TRBV12-3 or TRBV12-4, the J gene TRBJ2-1; the TRBD2 assignment by TCRdb is unverifiable without DNA. This CDR3 has 16 residues. Here the CDR3 reads CASSTWTSGSSWEQFF.

This CDR3 reads CASSLTSDYEQFF. This chain connects TRBV7-3 to TRBJ2-1; no DNA is available, so the TRBD2 call from TCRdb remains unchecked. The V gene's germline CDR1 is SGHTA and CDR2 FQGTGA. This CDR3 region has 13 residues.

The chain is built from TRBV29-1 and TRBJ2-7; TCRdb indicates TRBD1, and absent DNA this call remains unverified. The CDR3 sequence is 17 residues long. Germline CDR1 reads SQVTM; CDR2 reads ANQGSEA. CDR3 region: CSVPPRLTDNGIYEQYF.

V gene TRBV29-1 combines with J gene TRBJ2-1. This CDR3 spans 13 amino acids. Germline V gene data show CDR1 as SQVTM and CDR2 as ANQGSEA. This CDR3 is CSVGLSVYNEQFF.

V gene TRBV28 combines with J gene TRBJ2-1; the TCRdb call, TRBD1, lacks DNA for checking. This CDR3 is built from 16 residues. CDR1 is MDHEN and CDR2 is SYDVKM in the germline V gene. CDR3 amino acids: CASVPGQGALRNEQFF.

The J gene is TRBJ2-4, the V gene TRBV18; checking the TCRdb D call of TRBD2 is not possible without DNA. CDR1 is KGHSH, CDR2 LQKENI, per germline. There are 13 residues in the CDR3. This chain's CDR3 is CASSPRTQDIQYF.

V is TRBV12-3 or TRBV12-4 and J is TRBJ2-1; TCRdb indicates TRBD1, and absent DNA this call remains unverified. This CDR3 spans 16 amino acids. This CDR3 is CASRPPSGSKHNEQFF.

This chain joins TRBV6-6 and TRBJ2-2. This CDR3 is built from 11 residues. The germline gives CDR1 MNHNY, CDR2 SVGAGI (reference sequence). CDR3 loop: CACLNTGELFF.

CDR3 protein: CASSYKGDTNEQFF. The chain couples TRBV6-6 to TRBJ2-1; absent DNA, TCRdb's TRBD1 call cannot be checked. The germline gives CDR1 MNHNY, CDR2 SVGAGI (reference sequence). This CDR3 has 14 residues.

This chain joins TRBV20-1 and TRBJ2-7; TCRdb's D gene call, TRBD1, goes unchecked for lack of DNA. This CDR3 is 12 amino acids long. Looked up from germline, CDR1 is DFQATT and CDR2 is SNEGSKA (reference sequence). The CDR3: CSAAPITYEQYF.

The chain couples TRBV28 to TRBJ2-5; the TCRdb call, TRBD2, lacks DNA for checking. Per germline, CDR1 MDHEN and CDR2 SYDVKM. The CDR3 spans 14 residues. The CDR3 is CASSADLDRETQYF.

J is TRBJ2-7 and V is TRBV4-2; TCRdb reports TRBD1, a call that lacks DNA to check it against. This CDR3 contains 15 residues. CDR1 is LGHNA, CDR2 YNFKEQ, per germline. CDR3 protein: CASSQDWDRGYEQYF.

The chain carries TRBV5-1 and TRBJ1-1. Germline lookup yields CDR1 SGHRS and CDR2 YFSETQ. This CDR3 spans 13 amino acids. Here the CDR3 reads CASSLAGGLEAFF. The full variable domain, in which reference TRBV5-1 and TRBJ1-1 provide the parts outside the CDR3, is KAGVTQTPRYLIKTRGQQVTLSCSPISGHRSVSWYQQTPGQGLQFLFEYFSETQRNKGNFPGRFSGRQFSNSRSEMNVSTLELGDSALYLCASSLAGGLEAFFGQGTRLTVV.

The J gene is TRBJ1-1, the V gene TRBV9. Germline CDR1 reads SGDLS; CDR2 reads YYNGEE. The CDR3 runs 14 residues. The CDR3 here is CASSPSGGPTEAFF.

J is TRBJ2-7 and V is TRBV7-2; TCRdb's D call of TRBD1 is untestable without DNA. CDR3 length equals 14 residues. CDR1 is SGHTA, CDR2 FQGNSA, per germline. CDR3: CASSFDPGSYEQYF. The variable domain in full, with the rest retrieved from reference TRBV7-2 and TRBJ2-7, is GAGVSQSPSNKVTEKGKDVELRCDPISGHTALYWYRQSLGQGLEFLIYFQGNSAPDKSGLPSDRFSAERTGGSVSTLTIQRTQQEDSAVYLCASSFDPGSYEQYFGPGTRLTVT.

The chain employs TRBV9 and TRBJ1-6. CDR1 is SGDLS, CDR2 YYNGEE, per germline. CDR3 size: 15 residues. The CDR3 loop reads CASNDGYQNNSPLHF.

The chain combines TRBV7-2 with TRBJ2-5; TCRdb lists TRBD1, though no DNA is available to test this call. The CDR3 has 14 amino acids. Germline V gene data show CDR1 as SGHTA and CDR2 as FQGNSA. The CDR3 region is CASSDSGGKETQYF. The full variable domain, its missing parts supplied by reference TRBV7-2 and TRBJ2-5, is GAGVSQSPSNKVTEKGKDVELRCDPISGHTALYWYRQSLGQGLEFLIYFQGNSAPDKSGLPSDRFSAERTGGSVSTLTIQRTQQEDSAVYLCASSDSGGKETQYFGPGTRLLVL.

The genes are TRBV5-5 and TRBJ1-1; with no DNA, the TCRdb D assignment of TRBD1 cannot be verified. Germline V gives CDR1 SGHKS, CDR2 YYEKEE (reference sequence). CDR3 length: 15 amino acids. CDR3 sequence: CASSLAGSGITEAFF. Combining the CDR3 with reference TRBV5-5 and TRBJ1-1 gives the whole variable domain DAGVTQSPTHLIKTRGQQVTLRCSPISGHKSVSWYQQVLGQGPQFIFQYYEKEERGRGNFPDRFSARQFPNYSSELNVNALLLGDSALYLCASSLAGSGITEAFFGQGTRLTVV.

The chain uses TRBV7-2 and TRBJ2-5; TCRdb names TRBD2, which stays unverified in the absence of DNA. CDR1 SGHTA and CDR2 FQGNSA come from the germline V gene. This CDR3 spans 15 amino acids. CDR3 residues: CASSLIAVIKETQYF.

The chain has TRBV21-1 and TRBJ2-2; the TCRdb D gene call, TRBD2, has no DNA to confirm it. TRBV21-1 is a pseudogene locus. The CDR3 totals 17 residues. The CDR3: CASSKDSGGSVDRGAVF.

V and J are TRBV19 and TRBJ1-2; TCRdb's D call of TRBD1 is untestable without DNA. Germline V gives CDR1 LNHDA, CDR2 SQIVND (reference sequence). The CDR3 has 14 amino acids. CDR3 amino acids: CASSPTGTSYGYTF.

V gene TRBV29-1 combines with J gene TRBJ2-7; TCRdb selects TRBD1, and the lack of DNA leaves this call unchecked. Germline CDR1 SQVTM, CDR2 ANQGSEA. This CDR3 spans 15 amino acids. CDR3 in amino acids: CSAIQPGTGTYEQYF.

This sequence joins TRBV29-1 and TRBJ1-1. CDR1 SQVTM and CDR2 ANQGSEA come from the germline V gene. The CDR3 covers 11 residues. The CDR3 sequence: CSVVGTSWAFF.

The chain carries TRBV14 and TRBJ2-7; the TCRdb D gene call, TRBD1, has no DNA to confirm it. Germline CDR1 is SGHDN and CDR2 is FVKESK. This CDR3 is built from 14 residues. CDR3 amino acids: CASSQEDSRDEQYF.